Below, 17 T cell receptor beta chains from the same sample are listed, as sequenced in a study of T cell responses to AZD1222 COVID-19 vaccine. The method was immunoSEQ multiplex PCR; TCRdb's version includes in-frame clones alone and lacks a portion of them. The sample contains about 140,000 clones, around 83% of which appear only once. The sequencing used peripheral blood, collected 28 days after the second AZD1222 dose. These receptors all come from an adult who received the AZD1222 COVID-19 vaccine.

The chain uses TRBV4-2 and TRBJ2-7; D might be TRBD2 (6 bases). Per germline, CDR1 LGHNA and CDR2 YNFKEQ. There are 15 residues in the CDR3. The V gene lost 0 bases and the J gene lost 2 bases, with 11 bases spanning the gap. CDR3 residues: CASSQDGGGAYEQYF. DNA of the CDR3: TGTGCCAGCAGCCAAGACGGGGGAGGAGCCTACGAGCAGTACTTC.

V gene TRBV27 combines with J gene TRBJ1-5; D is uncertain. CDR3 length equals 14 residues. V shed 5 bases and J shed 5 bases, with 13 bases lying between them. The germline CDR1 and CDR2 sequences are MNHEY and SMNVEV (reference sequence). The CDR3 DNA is TGTGCCAGCAGTCCCAAGGACGGAGATCAGCCCCAGCATTTT. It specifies CASSPKDGDQPQHF.

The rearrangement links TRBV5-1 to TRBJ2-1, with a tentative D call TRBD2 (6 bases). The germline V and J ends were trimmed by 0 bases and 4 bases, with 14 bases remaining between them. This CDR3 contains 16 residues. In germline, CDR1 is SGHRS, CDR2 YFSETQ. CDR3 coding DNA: TGCGCCAGCAGCTTGGTAGCGGCGACGAATTACAATGAGCAGTTCTTC. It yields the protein CASSLVAATNYNEQFF.

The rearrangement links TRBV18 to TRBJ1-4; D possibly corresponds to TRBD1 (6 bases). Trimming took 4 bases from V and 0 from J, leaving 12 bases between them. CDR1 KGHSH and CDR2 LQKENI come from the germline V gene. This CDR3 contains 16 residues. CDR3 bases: TGTGCCAGCTCACAAGGACAGATCTCAACTAATGAAAAACTGTTTTTT. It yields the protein CASSQGQISTNEKLFF.

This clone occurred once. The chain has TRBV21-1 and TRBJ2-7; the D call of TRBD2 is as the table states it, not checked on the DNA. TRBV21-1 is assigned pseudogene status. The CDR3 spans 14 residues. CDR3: CASPSVRKTYEQYF. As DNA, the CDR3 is TGTGCCAGTCCGAGTGTCCGCAAGACCTACGAGCAGTACTTC.

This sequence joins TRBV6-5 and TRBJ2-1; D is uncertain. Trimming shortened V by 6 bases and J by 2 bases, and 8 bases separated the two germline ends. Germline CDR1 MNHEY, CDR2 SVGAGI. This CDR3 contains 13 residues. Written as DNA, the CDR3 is TGTGCCAGCAGCTGGGAACCCTACAATGAGCAGTTCTTC. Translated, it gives CASSWEPYNEQFF.

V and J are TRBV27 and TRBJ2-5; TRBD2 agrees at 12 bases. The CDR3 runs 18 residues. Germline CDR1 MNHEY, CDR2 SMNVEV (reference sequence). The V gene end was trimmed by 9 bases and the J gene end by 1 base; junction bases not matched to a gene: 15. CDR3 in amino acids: CASRLAGVGWDFQETQYF. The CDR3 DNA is TGTGCCAGTAGACTAGCGGGAGTCGGGTGGGATTTCCAAGAGACCCAGTACTTC.

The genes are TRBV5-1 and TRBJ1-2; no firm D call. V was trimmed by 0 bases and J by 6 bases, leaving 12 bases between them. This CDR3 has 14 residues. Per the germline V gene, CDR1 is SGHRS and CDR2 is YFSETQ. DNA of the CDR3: TGCGCCAGCAGCTTGGGTGGGAGCTACGATGGCTACACCTTC. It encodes CASSLGGSYDGYTF.

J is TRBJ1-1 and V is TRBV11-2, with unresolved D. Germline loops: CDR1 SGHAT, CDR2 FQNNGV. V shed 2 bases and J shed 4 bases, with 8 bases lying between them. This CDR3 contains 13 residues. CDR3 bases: TGTGCCAGCAGCTTATTGTCCGGCACTGAAGCTTTCTTT. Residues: CASSLLSGTEAFF.

The CDR3, as DNA: TGTGCCAGCAGCGTCACCGGACTAGCGGCGGGGGATACGCAGTATTTT. Amino acid sequence: CASSVTGLAAGDTQYF. The V gene is TRBV9, the J gene TRBJ2-3, with 10 bases lining up with TRBD2. The CDR3 is 16 residues long. V trimming: 2 bases; J trimming: 6 bases; junction bases outside the gene matches: 9. In germline, CDR1 is SGDLS, CDR2 YYNGEE. The full variable domain, completed using reference TRBV9 and TRBJ2-3, is DSGVTQTPKHLITATGQRVTLRCSPRSGDLSVYWYQQSLDQGLQFLIQYYNGEERAKGNILERFSAQQFPDLHSELNLSSLELGDSALYFCASSVTGLAAGDTQYFGPGTRLTVL.

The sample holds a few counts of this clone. CDR3 region: CAWSGSGVRRNEKLFF. The CDR3 region has the DNA TGTGCCTGGAGTGGGTCAGGGGTTCGCCGTAATGAAAAACTGTTTTTT. The chain recombines TRBV30 with TRBJ1-4, with D perhaps TRBD1 (6 bases). The CDR3 runs 16 residues. V lost 1 base and J 4 bases, leaving 16 bases between the germline ends. Germline V gene lookup returns CDR1 GTSNPN and CDR2 SVGIG (reference sequence).

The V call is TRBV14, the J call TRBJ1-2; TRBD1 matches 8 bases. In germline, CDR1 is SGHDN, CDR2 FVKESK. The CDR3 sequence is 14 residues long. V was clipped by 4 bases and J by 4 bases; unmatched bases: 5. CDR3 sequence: CASSPGTGGYGYTF. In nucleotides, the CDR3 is TGTGCCAGCAGCCCCGGGACAGGCGGCTATGGCTACACCTTC. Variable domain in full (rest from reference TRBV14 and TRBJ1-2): EAGVTQFPSHSVIEKGQTVTLRCDPISGHDNLYWYRRVMGKEIKFLLHFVKESKQDESGMPNNRFLAERTGGTYSTLKVQPAELEDSGVYFCASSPGTGGYGYTFGSGTRLTVV.

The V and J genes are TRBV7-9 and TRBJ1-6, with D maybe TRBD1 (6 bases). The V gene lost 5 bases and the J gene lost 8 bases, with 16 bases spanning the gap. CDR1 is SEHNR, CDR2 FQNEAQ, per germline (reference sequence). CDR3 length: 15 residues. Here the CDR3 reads CASSDRDITYSPLHF. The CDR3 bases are TGTGCCAGCAGCGACCGGGACATAACCTATTCACCCCTCCACTTT.

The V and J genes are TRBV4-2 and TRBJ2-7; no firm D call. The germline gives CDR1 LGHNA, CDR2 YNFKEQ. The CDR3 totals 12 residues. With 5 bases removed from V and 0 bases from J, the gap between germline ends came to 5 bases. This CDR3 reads CASSYDSYEQYF. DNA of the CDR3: TGTGCCAGCAGCTACGACTCCTACGAGCAGTACTTC.

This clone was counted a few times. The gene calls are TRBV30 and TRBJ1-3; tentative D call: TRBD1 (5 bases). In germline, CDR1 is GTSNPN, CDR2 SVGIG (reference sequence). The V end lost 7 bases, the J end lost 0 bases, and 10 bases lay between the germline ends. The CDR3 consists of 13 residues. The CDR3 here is CALGLNSGNTIYF. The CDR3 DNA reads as TGTGCCTTGGGACTGAACTCTGGAAACACCATATATTTT.

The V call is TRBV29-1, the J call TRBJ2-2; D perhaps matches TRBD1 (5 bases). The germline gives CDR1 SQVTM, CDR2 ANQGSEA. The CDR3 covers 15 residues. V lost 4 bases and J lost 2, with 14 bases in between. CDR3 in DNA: TGCAGCGTTGTTAGTGGGGCCTTAAACACCGGGGAGCTGTTTTTT. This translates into CSVVSGALNTGELFF.

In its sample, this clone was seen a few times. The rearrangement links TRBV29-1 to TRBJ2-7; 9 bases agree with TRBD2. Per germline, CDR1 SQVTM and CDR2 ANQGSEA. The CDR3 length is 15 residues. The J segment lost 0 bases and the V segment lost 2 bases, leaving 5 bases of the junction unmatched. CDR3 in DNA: TGCAGCGTTGAACGTAGCGGGAGTGCCTCCTACGAGCAGTACTTC. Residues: CSVERSGSASYEQYF.